This T cell receptor beta chain was documented in a study of cytotoxic CD8 clonotypes in ibrutinib-treated CLL. Produced via immunoSEQ multiplex PCR; TCRdb's table is partial and in-frame only. The repertoire has approximately 45,000 clones, around 70% of them found once; the top ten carry about 13%. To note about this clone: One end of the junction varies from germline; a read error may be responsible.

CDR1 is SGHAT and CDR2 is FQNNGV in the germline V gene. This CDR3 has 13 amino acids. The sequenced sample was PBMCs, obtained after 12 months of ibrutinib treatment. J is TRBJ2-7 and V is TRBV11-2; D remains unclear. This clonotype originated in a human donor with chronic lymphocytic leukemia. The CDR3 nucleotides are TGTGCCAGCAGGGAAACCAATATTAGATGGTCCCTCTTC. Its protein product is CASRETNIRWSLF. Full variable domain (rest looked up from reference TRBV11-2 and TRBJ2-7): EAGVAQSPRYKIIEKRQSVAFWCNPISGHATLYWYQQILGQGPKLLIQFQNNGVVDDSQLPKDRFSAERLKGVDSTLKIQPAKLEDSAVYLCASRETNIRWSLFGPGTRLTVT.